These T cell receptor beta chains were read from a single sample in a study of T cell changes during pregnancy in multiple sclerosis. Sequencing used immunoSEQ multiplex PCR; TCRdb keeps in-frame clones, though not all of them. Here the sample spans under 45,000 clones, roughly 92% being singletons. The sample in question was CD4+ T cells from peripheral blood mononuclear cells, obtained in the third trimester of pregnancy. These receptors all stem from a female donor in good health, enrolled as a control in a pregnancy study. Both conserved end residues are part of each CDR3. Each record gives: J gene, clone size, V gene, D gene, CDR3 length, CDR3 protein, CDR3 DNA. A D gene is named only where the DNA matches it firmly. Only some rows state a clone size, as once, few, many or a class for expanded clones.

>TRBJ1-2|-|TRBV19|-|12
CASSWGGYGYTF
TGTGCCAGTAGTTGGGGGGGCTATGGCTACACCTTC
>TRBJ2-3|-|TRBV9|TRBD2|16
CASSPRTSGGWDTQYF
TGTGCCAGCAGCCCCCGGACTAGCGGGGGGTGGGATACGCAGTATTTT
>TRBJ2-1|-|TRBV7-2|TRBD2|15
CASSPTSGGRGEQFF
TGTGCCAGCAGCCCAACTAGCGGGGGGCGGGGAGAGCAGTTCTTC
>TRBJ1-4|-|TRBV6-6|-|15
CATQRVGRENEKLFF
TGTGCCACCCAGAGAGTGGGGAGGGAAAATGAAAAACTGTTTTTT
>TRBJ2-2|-|TRBV10-3|-|14
CAISGGRNTGELFF
TGTGCCATCAGTGGAGGCAGAAACACCGGGGAGCTGTTTTTT
>TRBJ2-7|-|TRBV2|TRBD1|13
CASRGGQGRFQYF
TGTGCCAGCAGGGGCGGACAGGGGAGGTTTCAGTACTTC
>TRBJ2-5|-|TRBV19|-|15
CASSRIGGGPETQYF
TGTGCCAGTAGTAGGATCGGAGGCGGCCCAGAGACCCAGTACTTC
>TRBJ1-2|-|TRBV18|-|16
CASSPPNGGANYGYTF
TGTGCCAGCTCACCACCTAACGGGGGAGCTAACTATGGCTACACCTTC
>TRBJ2-1|-|TRBV28|-|15
CASSLQGWYYNEQFF
TGTGCCAGCAGCCTACAGGGATGGTACTACAATGAGCAGTTCTTC
>TRBJ2-2|-|TRBV4-3|-|17
CASSQEFGGGRRLELFF
TGCGCCAGCAGCCAAGAATTTGGGGGGGGGCGCCGGCTGGAGCTGTTTTTT
>TRBJ2-1|-|TRBV4-3|TRBD2|20
CASSPYPGTSGGAGYNEQFF
TGCGCCAGCAGCCCTTACCCCGGGACTAGCGGGGGGGCAGGTTACAATGAGCAGTTCTTC
>TRBJ1-4|-|TRBV12-1|-|16
CASSFARDRANEKLFF
TGTGCCAGCAGCTTTGCCCGGGACAGAGCTAATGAAAAACTGTTTTTT
>TRBJ2-1|-|TRBV25-1|TRBD2|14
CASKGTSGGGEQFF
TGTGCCAGCAAGGGGACTAGCGGGGGGGGCGAGCAGTTCTTC
>TRBJ1-4|-|TRBV5-6|TRBD1|14
CASSRTGGVAELFF
TGTGCCAGCAGCCGGACAGGGGGGGTTGCAGAACTGTTTTTT
>TRBJ2-1|-|TRBV27|-|15
CASSPLRGGYNEQFF
TGTGCCAGCAGTCCCCTAAGGGGGGGTTACAATGAGCAGTTCTTC
>TRBJ2-1|-|TRBV7-9|TRBD2|15
CASSFRTSTYNEQFF
TGTGCCAGCAGCTTCCGGACTAGCACCTACAATGAGCAGTTCTTC
>TRBJ2-1|-|TRBV9|TRBD1|16
CASSVSGQGTYNEQFF
TGTGCCAGCAGCGTAAGTGGACAGGGAACCTACAATGAGCAGTTCTTC
>TRBJ1-3|-|TRBV28|-|14
CASRPTGSGNTIYF
TGTGCCAGCAGACCTACAGGCTCTGGAAACACCATATATTTT
>TRBJ1-2|once|TRBV9|-|14
CASSDDSTGGGYTF
TGTGCCAGCAGCGACGACAGCACGGGAGGTGGCTACACCTTC
>TRBJ1-1|-|TRBV12-5|-|13
CASGLVRDTEAFF
TGTGCTAGTGGTTTGGTACGCGACACTGAAGCTTTCTTT
>TRBJ1-1|-|TRBV28|TRBD1|15
CASSLSGTGGTEAFF
TGTGCCAGCAGTTTATCCGGGACAGGGGGCACTGAAGCTTTCTTT
>TRBJ2-1|-|TRBV7-8|-|12
CASSGGADEQFF
TGTGCCAGCAGCGGGGGGGCCGATGAGCAGTTCTTC
>TRBJ1-2|-|TRBV19|-|14
CASRRQGNIYGYTF
TGTGCCAGTCGCCGGCAGGGTAATATCTATGGCTACACCTTC
>TRBJ2-5|few|TRBV2|TRBD1|13
CASSLDRAKTQYF
TGTGCCAGCAGTTTGGACAGGGCAAAGACCCAGTACTTC
>TRBJ1-6|-|TRBV7-9|-|14
CASSLSDSSSPLHF
TGTGCCAGCAGCTTATCGGACAGTTCATCACCCCTCCACTTT
>TRBJ1-4|-|TRBV7-2|-|12
CASSPAGEKLFF
TGTGCCAGCAGCCCCGCGGGTGAAAAACTGTTTTTT
>TRBJ2-6|-|TRBV7-9|-|15
CAELGGGSGANVLTF
TGTGCCGAGCTGGGCGGAGGGTCTGGGGCCAACGTCCTGACTTTC
>TRBJ2-7|-|TRBV6-1|TRBD1|14
CASLRDRGVSEQYF
TGTGCCAGCCTACGGGACAGGGGGGTGAGCGAGCAGTACTTC
>TRBJ1-4|-|TRBV5-6|TRBD1|17
CASSLMTGGAANEKLFF
TGTGCCAGCAGCTTAATGACAGGGGGCGCGGCTAATGAAAAACTGTTTTTT
>TRBJ1-6|-|TRBV6-6|-|16
CASGGEMRGKNSPLHF
TGTGCCAGCGGGGGGGAGATGAGGGGAAAGAATTCACCCCTCCACTTT
>TRBJ1-2|-|TRBV28|-|13
CASSPDRSYGYTF
TGTGCCAGCAGCCCTGACAGGAGCTATGGCTACACCTTC
>TRBJ2-1|-|TRBV7-3|-|16
CASSPSVTSSYNEQFF
TGTGCCAGCAGCCCCTCGGTGACTAGTTCCTACAATGAGCAGTTCTTC
>TRBJ1-6|-|TRBV9|-|15
CASSPSRQYNSPLHF
TGTGCCAGCAGCCCGTCCCGACAGTATAATTCACCCCTCCACTTT
>TRBJ1-1|-|TRBV4-1|-|12
CASRGQNTEAFF
TGCGCCAGCAGAGGACAGAACACTGAAGCTTTCTTT
>TRBJ2-1|-|TRBV18|TRBD2|17
CASSPFVAGASYNEQFF
TGTGCCAGCTCACCTTTCGTAGCGGGGGCCTCCTACAATGAGCAGTTCTTC
>TRBJ1-1|-|TRBV9|-|13
CASSVEPGSEAFF
TGTGCCAGCAGCGTAGAGCCCGGGTCTGAAGCTTTCTTT
>TRBJ2-7|-|TRBV9|-|14
CASSVGEGLGEQYF
TGTGCCAGCAGCGTAGGTGAGGGATTGGGGGAGCAGTACTTC
>TRBJ2-1|-|TRBV18|TRBD2|16
CASSSLAGGLLNEQFF
TGTGCCAGCTCATCTTTAGCGGGGGGTCTTTTGAATGAGCAGTTCTTC
>TRBJ2-7|-|TRBV7-6|-|13
CASSLVPQNEQYF
TGTGCCAGCAGCTTAGTTCCCCAGAACGAGCAGTACTTC
>TRBJ1-5|-|TRBV7-2|-|13
CASGAVGNQPQHF
TGTGCCAGCGGGGCGGTTGGCAATCAGCCCCAGCATTTT
>TRBJ1-2|-|TRBV4-3|TRBD1|14
CASSSRQGTYGYTF
TGCGCCAGCAGCTCCCGACAGGGAACCTATGGCTACACCTTC
>TRBJ1-2|-|TRBV7-2|-|12
CASSLAGFGYTF
TGTGCCAGCAGCTTAGCCGGGTTTGGCTACACCTTC
>TRBJ1-2|-|TRBV5-4|-|16
CASSSPLGAGLYGYTF
TGTGCCAGCAGCTCCCCGTTGGGGGCAGGTCTCTATGGCTACACCTTC
>TRBJ1-6|few|TRBV6-1|-|14
CASSEQTANSPLHF
TGTGCCAGCAGTGAACAGACAGCCAATTCACCCCTCCACTTT
>TRBJ2-1|-|TRBV21-1|-|17
CASTTTSWRGVFNEQFF
TGTGCCAGCACCACCACATCTTGGCGGGGGGTCTTTAATGAGCAGTTCTTC
>TRBJ2-2|once|TRBV27|-|12
CASSPYTGELFF
TGTGCCAGCAGTCCATACACCGGGGAGCTGTTTTTT
>TRBJ1-2|-|TRBV4-3|TRBD1|14
CASSQDRGNYGYTF
TGCGCCAGCAGCCAGGACAGGGGAAACTATGGCTACACCTTC
>TRBJ1-2|once|TRBV10-3|TRBD1|13
CAIRLTGQYGYTF
TGTGCCATCAGACTTACGGGACAGTATGGCTACACCTTC
>TRBJ2-7|-|TRBV7-7|-|14
CASSSSEGLYEQYF
TGTGCTAGCAGCTCCTCTGAGGGACTCTACGAGCAGTACTTC
>TRBJ2-2|-|TRBV4-3|TRBD2|19
CASSQAELLAGGGFGELFF
TGCGCCAGCAGCCAAGCGGAACTTCTAGCGGGGGGCGGATTCGGGGAGCTGTTTTTT
>TRBJ1-2|-|TRBV19|TRBD1|13
CASTGQGAAGYTF
TGTGCCAGTACCGGACAGGGGGCCGCGGGCTACACCTTC
>TRBJ2-1|-|TRBV4-2|-|14
CASSQARGRDEQFF
TGTGCCAGCAGCCAAGCCCGGGGGAGAGATGAGCAGTTCTTC
>TRBJ2-5|-|TRBV4-3|TRBD1|13
CASSQKQGQTQYF
TGCGCCAGCAGCCAAAAACAGGGGCAGACCCAGTACTTC
>TRBJ2-3|-|TRBV7-2|TRBD1|15
CASSLRGQGSDTQYF
TGTGCCAGCAGCTTAAGGGGACAGGGTTCAGATACGCAGTATTTT
>TRBJ2-2|once|TRBV4-3|-|13
CASGTYNTGELFF
TGCGCCAGTGGGACATACAACACCGGGGAGCTGTTTTTT
>TRBJ1-1|few|TRBV19|TRBD1|15
CASSSLGTANTEAFF
TGTGCCAGTAGTTCACTGGGGACAGCGAACACTGAAGCTTTCTTT
>TRBJ1-2|-|TRBV18|TRBD1|16
CASSPSGTGRTYGYTF
TGTGCCAGCTCACCGTCCGGGACAGGGAGGACCTATGGCTACACCTTC
>TRBJ2-7|-|TRBV7-8|-|12
CASSPDKYEQYF
TGTGCCAGCAGCCCTGACAAGTACGAGCAGTACTTC
>TRBJ2-5|-|TRBV7-2|-|14
CASSLGGPQETQYF
TGTGCCAGCAGCTTAGGAGGGCCGCAAGAGACCCAGTACTTC
>TRBJ1-5|-|TRBV30|TRBD1|12
CAWSRQGQPQHF
TGTGCCTGGAGCAGACAGGGGCAGCCCCAGCATTTT